This entry lists 9 T cell receptor beta chains sequenced from one sample in a study of cytomegalovirus exposure and HLA in healthy donors. A multiplex PCR was run with 60 Vbeta primers and 13 Jbeta primers. Measured with immunoSEQ multiplex PCR; TCRdb has only the in-frame clones, and not every one. This sample's table has 75,000 to 95,000 clones. The sample taken for sequencing was PBMCs. The receptor set was obtained from a woman aged 55-75 years in good health and CMV-seronegative.

This rearrangement joins TRBV7-6 to TRBJ2-2, with 15 bases lining up with TRBD2. Trimming cost V 5 bases and J 5 bases; bases outside gene matches: 3. This CDR3 has 16 residues. Germline V CDR1 and CDR2: SGHVS, FNYEAQ. CDR3 loop: CASSDGLAGGTGELFF. In nucleotides, the CDR3 is TGTGCCAGCAGCGACGGACTAGCGGGGGGGACCGGGGAGCTGTTTTTT. Together with reference TRBV7-6 and TRBJ2-2, the CDR3 gives the full variable domain: GAGVSQSPRYKVTKRGQDVALRCDPISGHVSLYWYRQALGQGPEFLTYFNYEAQQDKSGLPNDRFSAERPEGSISTLTIQRTEQRDSAMYRCASSDGLAGGTGELFFGEGSRLTVL.

The V gene is TRBV19, the J gene TRBJ2-7; 8 nucleotides line up with TRBD1. V was pared by 4 bases and J by 0 bases, with 5 bases of the junction left unmatched. CDR1 and CDR2 (germline): LNHDA, SQIVND (reference sequence). This CDR3 comprises 15 residues. Written as DNA, the CDR3 is TGTGCCAGTAGTAGGGGACAGGTTAGCTCCTACGAGCAGTACTTC. Translated, it gives CASSRGQVSSYEQYF.

The chain recombines TRBV6-1 with TRBJ2-7; the D gene is possibly TRBD2 (5 bases). Looked up from germline, CDR1 is MNHNS and CDR2 is SASEGT. Trimming took 11 bases from V and 7 from J, leaving 21 bases between them. This CDR3 comprises 13 residues. This CDR3 reads CAVSGVLSGEQYF. The CDR3 region has the DNA TGTGCCGTCTCGGGCGTTCTCTCGGGAGAGCAGTACTTC.

The rearrangement joins TRBV19 to TRBJ2-5, with TRBD1 as a possible D gene (5 bases). V shed 4 bases and J shed 2 bases, with 14 bases lying between them. The CDR3 has 15 residues. The germline V gene has CDR1 LNHDA and CDR2 SQIVND (reference sequence). This chain's CDR3 is CASSTTGSFQETQYF. The CDR3 DNA is TGTGCCAGTAGTACTACAGGATCCTTTCAAGAGACCCAGTACTTC.

The chain employs TRBV7-2 and TRBJ2-3, with a tentative D call TRBD1 (6 bases). V lost 4 bases and J 6 bases, leaving 17 bases between the germline ends. This CDR3 comprises 15 residues. Germline V lookup: CDR1 SGHTA, CDR2 FQGNSA. The CDR3 is CASSYGGLKGDTQYF. The CDR3 nucleotides are TGTGCCAGCAGCTATGGGGGCCTCAAAGGTGATACGCAGTATTTT.

The chain has TRBV7-3 and TRBJ2-1, with a weak D call TRBD2 (6 bases). Trimming left V 8 bases short and J 2 bases short, with 7 bases between. This CDR3 spans 12 amino acids. From germline, CDR1 is SGHTA and CDR2 FQGTGA. The CDR3 spells CASGRTYNEQFF. The DNA for the CDR3 is TGTGCCAGCGGGAGGACCTACAATGAGCAGTTCTTC.

The chain uses TRBV6-6 and TRBJ2-7, with 10 bases lining up with TRBD2. This CDR3 comprises 15 residues. Germline V CDR1 and CDR2: MNHNY, SVGAGI (reference sequence). V was pared by 6 bases and J by 5 bases, with 10 bases of the junction left unmatched. This chain's CDR3 is CASRRTSGTLHEQYF. CDR3 sequence (DNA): TGTGCCAGCAGGAGGACTAGCGGAACTTTACACGAGCAGTACTTC.

This sequence joins TRBV4-2 and TRBJ2-5; 9 bases map to TRBD2. Trimming took 0 bases from V and 5 from J; bases not matched to a gene: 7. This CDR3 contains 16 residues. Germline values: CDR1 LGHNA, CDR2 YNFKEQ. The CDR3 sequence is CASSQDLVSGSETQYF. CDR3 nucleotides: TGTGCCAGCAGCCAAGATCTCGTTAGCGGGAGTGAGACCCAGTACTTC.

V and J are TRBV4-1 and TRBJ2-7; TRBD1 aligns across 10 bases. The ends lost 5 bases at V and 3 bases at J; junction bases unmatched: 4. The CDR3 contains 14 residues. From germline, CDR1 is MGHRA and CDR2 YSYEKL. In DNA, the CDR3 is TGCGCCAGCAGCGTGACAGGGGGCTTCTACGAGCAGTACTTC. It codes for CASSVTGGFYEQYF.